The entry below describes one T cell receptor (beta chain). The antigen is unknown. The sample belongs to a study of shared clonotypes between healthy human individuals. The run depth of the assay was deep. TCRdb's copy holds only in-frame clones and misses some; the assay was immunoSEQ multiplex PCR. The sample contains over 2 million clones, roughly 96% of which appear only once. The CDR3 has 13 residues. Trimming left V 5 bases short and J 2 bases short, with 10 bases between. Per germline, CDR1 MNHEY and CDR2 SVGAGI. Study conclusions and caveats: Generation of non-shared clonotypes was less probable than generation of clonotypes shared by all four donors. Clonotype sharing among donors, it was expected, would be affected by sequencing depth.

There were only Caucasian adults among the donors, and all lived in Nashville, Tennessee. The TCR comes from a man younger than 30 in good health. The chain combines TRBV6-5 with TRBJ2-7, with TRBD2 as a possible D gene (6 bases). The sequencing input was naive CD4+ T cells sorted from blood. Regarding subset: CD45RA+ positively selected. CDR3 amino acids: CASSATSTYEQYF. The CDR3 DNA reads TGTGCCAGCAGTGCGACTAGTACCTACGAGCAGTACTTC.